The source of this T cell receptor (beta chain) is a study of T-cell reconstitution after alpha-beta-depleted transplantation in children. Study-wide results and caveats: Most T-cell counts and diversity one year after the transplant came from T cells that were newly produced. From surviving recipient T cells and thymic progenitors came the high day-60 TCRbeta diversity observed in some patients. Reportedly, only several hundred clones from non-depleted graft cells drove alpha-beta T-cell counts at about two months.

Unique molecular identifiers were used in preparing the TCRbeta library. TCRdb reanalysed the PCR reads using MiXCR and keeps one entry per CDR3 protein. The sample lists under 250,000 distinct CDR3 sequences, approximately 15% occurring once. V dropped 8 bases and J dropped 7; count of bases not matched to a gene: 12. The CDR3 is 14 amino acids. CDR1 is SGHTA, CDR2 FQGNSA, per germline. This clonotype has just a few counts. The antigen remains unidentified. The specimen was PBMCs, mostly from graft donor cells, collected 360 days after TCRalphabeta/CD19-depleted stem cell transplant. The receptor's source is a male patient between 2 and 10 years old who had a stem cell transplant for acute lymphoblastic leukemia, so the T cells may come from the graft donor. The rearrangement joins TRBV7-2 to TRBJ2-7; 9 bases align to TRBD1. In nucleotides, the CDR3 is TGTGCCAGCGGCTGGGACAGGGTGCTTTTGGAGCAGTACTTC. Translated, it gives CASGWDRVLLEQYF.